A single sample gave rise to the 10 T cell receptor beta chains below, sequenced in a study of early T cells in non-severe SARS-CoV-2 infection. TCRdb itself ran the 5' RACE reads through MiXCR, one entry per CDR3 protein. Of roughly 49,000 distinct CDR3 sequences in the sample, about 4.2% were seen once. Sequencing input: whole blood. Source of these receptors: an adult who was a healthcare worker with PCR-confirmed SARS-CoV-2 infection or an uninfected control (not recorded which).

This clonotype was seen a handful of times. The V and J genes are TRBV7-2 and TRBJ2-7; 8 bases map to TRBD2. This CDR3 spans 16 amino acids. Germline assignment: CDR1 SGHTA and CDR2 FQGNSA. Unmatched junction bases numbered 12, after V lost 1 base and J lost 7 bases. The CDR3 DNA is TGTGCCAGCAGCTTAGATGGGCAGCGGGGGCAAAGGGAGCAGTACTTC. Translation: CASSLDGQRGQREQYF.

V is TRBV12-3 or TRBV12-4 and J is TRBJ2-7, with D perhaps TRBD2 (5 bases). This CDR3 contains 14 residues. V shed 4 bases and J shed 1 base, with 11 bases lying between them. The CDR3 region is CASSYAGGSYEQYF. The CDR3 DNA reads as TGTGCCAGCAGTTACGCGGGCGGATCCTACGAGCAGTACTTC.

This clonotype was recorded at least ten times. This chain joins TRBV20-1 and TRBJ2-7, with 11 bases matching TRBD2. The CDR3 covers 16 residues. From germline, CDR1 is DFQATT and CDR2 SNEGSKA (reference sequence). V shed 2 bases and J 4 bases; nucleotides not matched to a gene: 10. This chain's CDR3 is CSARRLAGGAGYEQYF. The CDR3 coding sequence is TGCAGTGCTAGACGTCTAGCGGGGGGTGCGGGGTACGAGCAGTACTTC.

This clonotype was counted many times. The CDR3 sequence is CASSYEIGEQYF. For the CDR3, the DNA is TGTGCCAGCAGCTACGAGATCGGCGAGCAGTACTTC. The V and J genes are TRBV7-6 and TRBJ2-7; D call uncertain. Germline values: CDR1 SGHVS, CDR2 FNYEAQ. The length of the CDR3 is 12 residues. V dropped 4 bases and J dropped 6 bases, with 10 bases sitting between them.

The table lists this clonotype with many counts. The rearrangement joins TRBV7-9 to TRBJ1-1; unclear D gene. CDR3 length: 13 amino acids. V was clipped by 1 base and J by 6 bases, with 9 bases between them. Germline CDR1 SEHNR, CDR2 FQNEAQ (reference sequence). The CDR3 DNA is TGTGCCAGCAGCTTAGTTGTCTCTTCTGAAGCTTTCTTT. Its translation: CASSLVVSSEAFF.

V and J are TRBV10-3 and TRBJ2-2; 10 bases are a match to TRBD1. The CDR3 has 16 amino acids. CDR1 is ENHRY and CDR2 is SYGVKD in the germline V gene. J lost 6 bases, V lost 9 bases, and 13 bases had no gene match. The CDR3 bases are TGTGCCATATTCAACCGGGACAGGGGATCCGCCGGGGAGCTGTTTTTT. Translation: CAIFNRDRGSAGELFF.

This chain connects TRBV7-9 to TRBJ2-7, with 9 bases aligning to TRBD1. The V segment lost 1 base and the J segment 5 bases; nucleotides outside the gene matches: 9. From germline, CDR1 is SEHNR and CDR2 FQNEAQ (reference sequence). The CDR3 loop spans 16 amino acids. CDR3 region: CASSLGVGTGTNEQYF. CDR3 nucleotide sequence: TGTGCCAGCAGCTTAGGGGTCGGGACAGGGACCAACGAGCAGTACTTC.

The V gene is TRBV24-1, the J gene TRBJ2-1; D not certain. Germline V gives CDR1 KGHDR, CDR2 SFDVKD. This CDR3 has 13 amino acids. V shed 5 bases and J shed 7 bases, with 11 bases lying between them. The DNA of the CDR3 is TGTGCCACCAGTGTAAGGTATGATAATGAGCAGTTCTTC. Protein sequence: CATSVRYDNEQFF.

The chain uses TRBV19 and TRBJ2-5; 7 nucleotides line up with TRBD2. The trim removed 1 base at V and 5 bases at J, leaving 4 bases unmatched. CDR3 length: 14 residues. Germline V gives CDR1 LNHDA, CDR2 SQIVND (reference sequence). The CDR3 DNA follows: TGTGCCAGTAGTATAGCCCGGGGGGAGGAGACCCAGTACTTC. It translates to CASSIARGEETQYF.

Ten or more counts support this clonotype. The chain is built from TRBV5-5 and TRBJ2-2; a possible D gene is TRBD1 (5 bases). The germline CDR1 and CDR2 sequences are SGHKS and YYEKEE (reference sequence). V was shortened by 4 bases and J by 2 bases, with 12 bases between the two germline ends. The CDR3 is 15 residues long. The CDR3 region is CASSAETVNTGELFF. The CDR3 bases are TGTGCCAGCAGCGCCGAGACAGTAAACACCGGGGAGCTGTTTTTT.